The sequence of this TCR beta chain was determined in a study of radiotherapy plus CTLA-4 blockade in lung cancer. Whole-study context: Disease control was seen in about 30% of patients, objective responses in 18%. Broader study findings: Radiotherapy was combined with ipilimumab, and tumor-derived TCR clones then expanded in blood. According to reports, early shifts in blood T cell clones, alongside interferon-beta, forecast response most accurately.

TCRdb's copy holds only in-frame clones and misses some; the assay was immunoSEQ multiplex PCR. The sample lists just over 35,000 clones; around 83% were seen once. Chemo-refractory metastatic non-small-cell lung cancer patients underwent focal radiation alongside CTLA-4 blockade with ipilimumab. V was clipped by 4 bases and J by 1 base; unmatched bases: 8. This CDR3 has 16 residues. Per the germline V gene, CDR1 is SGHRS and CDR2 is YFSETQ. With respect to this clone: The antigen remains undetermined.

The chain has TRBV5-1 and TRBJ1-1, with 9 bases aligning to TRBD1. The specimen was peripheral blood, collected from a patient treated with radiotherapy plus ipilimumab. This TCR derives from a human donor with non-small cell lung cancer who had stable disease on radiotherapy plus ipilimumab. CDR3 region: CASSLTLGQGNTEAFF. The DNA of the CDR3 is TGCGCCAGCAGCCTCACCTTGGGACAGGGGAACACTGAAGCTTTCTTT.